The source of this T cell receptor (beta chain) is a study of blood T cells in healthy people across ages. For the study at large: Every two T cells gave about one barcoded beta molecule via template switching. Study-level results: Using unsorted PBMCs precluded a conclusive naive versus antigen-experienced comparison. Estimated diversity that came from one million T cells was considered an underestimate.

With regard to this clonotype: Its antigen is not identified.

It was with a sample-barcoded 5' primer and a J-beta primer mix that a second PCR of roughly 7 to 11 cycles was run. Each cDNA molecule was tagged by a template-switch adaptor that had 12 random nucleotides. TCRdb re-called the 5' RACE reads through MiXCR, storing one row per CDR3 protein. This table holds about a million distinct CDR3 sequences, more than 30% found once. This CDR3 is 12 amino acids long. Germline lookup yields CDR1 SGHTA and CDR2 FQGNSA. Trimming took 5 bases from V and 4 from J, leaving 6 bases between them. The receptor was derived from a man in his late teens or twenties in good health. V and J are TRBV7-2 and TRBJ1-5; no clear D gene. Sequencing was performed on blood. In nucleotides, the CDR3 is TGTGCCAGCAGCCGAGTAAATCAGCCCCAGCATTTT. Translated, it gives CASSRVNQPQHF.